A single sample gave rise to the 15 T cell receptor beta chains below, sequenced in a study of T-cell memory formation after mild COVID-19. TCRdb recomputed calls from the 5' RACE reads with MiXCR, one row per CDR3 protein. This sample has around 110,000 distinct CDR3 sequences; approximately 15% occur once, and the top ten carry around two fifths. The sequenced sample was PBMCs or a T cell subset sorted from them (not recorded which). Source of these receptors: a man between 18 and 29 years old who had mild COVID-19 (a few samples of this study predate the infection). Cell type and time point are not known.

This clonotype was counted between two and nine times. The V gene is TRBV7-9, the J gene TRBJ2-7; 7 bases line up with TRBD1. Trimming removed 3 bases from V and 3 bases from J; junction bases left unmatched: 2. The germline V gene encodes CDR1 SEHNR and CDR2 FQNEAQ (reference sequence). This CDR3 region has 13 residues. CDR3 sequence (DNA): TGTGCCAGCAGCTTTTGGGACAGCTACGAGCAGTACTTC. This encodes CASSFWDSYEQYF.

This clonotype occurred many times. The V gene is TRBV7-2, the J gene TRBJ2-1; 7 bases line up with TRBD2. The CDR3 loop spans 13 amino acids. Germline CDR1 is SGHTA and CDR2 is FQGNSA. The ends lost 3 bases at V and 9 bases at J; junction bases unmatched: 5. The CDR3 DNA follows: TGTGCCAGCAGCTTCCGGGAGGTCAGTGAGCAGTTCTTC. This translates into CASSFREVSEQFF. Full variable domain (rest looked up from reference TRBV7-2 and TRBJ2-1): GAGVSQSPSNKVTEKGKDVELRCDPISGHTALYWYRQSLGQGLEFLIYFQGNSAPDKSGLPSDRFSAERTGGSVSTLTIQRTQQEDSAVYLCASSFREVSEQFFGPGTRLTVL.

The gene calls are TRBV29-1 and TRBJ2-2, with D unclear. Germline loops: CDR1 SQVTM, CDR2 ANQGSEA. The CDR3 contains 16 residues. The V gene lost 0 bases and the J gene lost 1 base, with 12 bases spanning the gap. The CDR3 DNA reads TGCAGCGTTGAAGATCGGAGCGCAGGGAACACCGGGGAGCTGTTTTTT. Its translation: CSVEDRSAGNTGELFF.

This rearrangement joins TRBV12-3 or TRBV12-4 to TRBJ1-2; tentatively, D is TRBD1 (5 bases). V lost 7 bases to trimming and J lost 10 bases, with 13 bases between them. The CDR3 is made up of 11 amino acids. The DNA for the CDR3 is TGTGCCAGCACCCTTGGGGCAAACTACACCTTC. The encoded protein is CASTLGANYTF.

In this sample, this clonotype turned up a few times. The chain couples TRBV6-6 to TRBJ2-3, with 10 bases matching TRBD2. Trimming at V came to 2 bases and at J to 2 bases, leaving 7 bases not matched to a gene. CDR1 is MNHNY, CDR2 SVGAGI, per germline (reference sequence). This CDR3 comprises 17 residues. The CDR3 loop reads CASSYGASGGITDTQYF. CDR3 coding DNA: TGTGCCAGCAGTTACGGAGCTAGCGGGGGCATCACAGATACGCAGTATTTT.

This clonotype was seen a few times. The V call is TRBV15, the J call TRBJ1-1, with D maybe TRBD1 (6 bases). Between the trimmed V and J ends, which lost 1 base and 6 bases, there was a span of 12 bases. Germline V gives CDR1 LNHNV, CDR2 YYDKDF (reference sequence). The CDR3 is 14 residues long. The CDR3 nucleotides are TGTGCCACCAGCAGAGTGGGGGCCCGCGCTGAAGCTTTCTTT. Translated, it gives CATSRVGARAEAFF.

The J gene is TRBJ2-7, the V gene TRBV30; D could derive from TRBD1 or TRBD2 (5 bases each). This CDR3 region has 13 residues. V lost 5 bases to trimming and J lost 2 bases, with 13 bases between them. Germline CDR1 is GTSNPN and CDR2 is SVGIG (reference sequence). CDR3 in amino acids: CAWSSPGPYEQYF. In nucleotides, the CDR3 is TGTGCCTGGTCGAGCCCGGGGCCCTACGAGCAGTACTTC.

The chain has TRBV7-6 and TRBJ1-1, with TRBD1 identical over 7 bases. J was trimmed by 3 bases and V by 4 bases; bases with no gene match: 2. Germline CDR1 reads SGHVS; CDR2 reads FNYEAQ. The CDR3 loop spans 13 amino acids. Here the CDR3 DNA reads TGTGCCAGCAGCTCAGGGGGATACACTGAAGCTTTCTTT. It is translated as CASSSGGYTEAFF.

For this clonotype: Just one base apart from a much larger clone, this may be a read error. The gene calls are TRBV4-3 and TRBJ2-1, with 8 positions matching TRBD1. The V gene's germline CDR1 is LGHNA and CDR2 YSLEER. CDR3 length: 17 amino acids. The CDR3 sequence is CASGQVLGTGSYNEQFF. The DNA for the CDR3 is TGCGCCAGCGGCCAAGTACTCGGGACAGGCTCCTACAATGAGCAGTTCTTC.

The chain couples TRBV20-1 to TRBJ1-4; D gene unclear. Deletions cut 0 bases from V and 12 bases from J, with 14 bases between. Germline CDR1 reads DFQATT; CDR2 reads SNEGSKA (reference sequence). CDR3 size: 13 residues. The CDR3 sequence: CSARDENRVELFF. The CDR3 nucleotides are TGCAGTGCTAGAGATGAGAATCGGGTGGAACTGTTTTTT.

This clonotype was observed a few times. The chain links TRBV2 to TRBJ2-7; D remains unclear. This CDR3 contains 14 residues. Germline V lookup: CDR1 SNHLY, CDR2 FYNNEI. V shed 9 bases and J shed 0 bases, with 15 bases lying between them. In nucleotides, the CDR3 is TGTGCCAGGGATCTACTGGACGGCTCCTACGAGCAGTACGTC. Residues: CARDLLDGSYEQYV.

Only a few counts were recorded for this clonotype. CDR3 sequence (DNA): TGTGCCAGCAACTTGCGGGGTTTCGACAATGAGCAGTTCTTC. Its translation: CASNLRGFDNEQFF. The rearrangement uses TRBV27 and TRBJ2-1; a possible D gene is TRBD2 (6 bases). The V and J ends lost 7 bases and 5 bases respectively, with 15 bases between them. Germline lookup yields CDR1 MNHEY and CDR2 SMNVEV (reference sequence). This CDR3 is built from 14 residues.

In DNA, the CDR3 is TGTGCCAGCTCACCGATCGGGTACGAGCAGTACTTC. This sequence encodes CASSPIGYEQYF. This sequence joins TRBV18 and TRBJ2-7; D is undetermined. This CDR3 is 12 amino acids long. V was cut by 3 bases and J by 4 bases, with 7 bases left in between. Germline-derived CDR1 and CDR2 are KGHSH and LQKENI.

The chain recombines TRBV5-1 with TRBJ2-7, with TRBD2 identical over 11 bases. J lost 5 bases, V lost 4 bases, and 8 bases had no gene match. This CDR3 contains 15 residues. From germline, CDR1 is SGHRS and CDR2 YFSETQ. CDR3: CASSRPLAGVHEQYF. The CDR3 DNA is TGCGCCAGCAGCAGACCACTAGCGGGAGTTCACGAGCAGTACTTC. Based on the CDR3 plus reference TRBV5-1 and TRBJ2-7, the full variable domain is KAGVTQTPRYLIKTRGQQVTLSCSPISGHRSVSWYQQTPGQGLQFLFEYFSETQRNKGNFPGRFSGRQFSNSRSEMNVSTLELGDSALYLCASSRPLAGVHEQYFGPGTRLTVT.

A few counts support this clonotype. The chain couples TRBV11-2 to TRBJ2-2; D is undetermined. The CDR3 is made up of 17 amino acids. CDR1 SGHAT and CDR2 FQNNGV come from the germline V gene. The V end lost 4 bases, the J end lost 2 bases, and 17 bases lay between the germline ends. The CDR3 sequence is CASSSPRVHINTGELFF. CDR3 coding DNA: TGTGCCAGCAGCTCCCCTCGGGTCCACATAAACACCGGGGAGCTGTTTTTT.